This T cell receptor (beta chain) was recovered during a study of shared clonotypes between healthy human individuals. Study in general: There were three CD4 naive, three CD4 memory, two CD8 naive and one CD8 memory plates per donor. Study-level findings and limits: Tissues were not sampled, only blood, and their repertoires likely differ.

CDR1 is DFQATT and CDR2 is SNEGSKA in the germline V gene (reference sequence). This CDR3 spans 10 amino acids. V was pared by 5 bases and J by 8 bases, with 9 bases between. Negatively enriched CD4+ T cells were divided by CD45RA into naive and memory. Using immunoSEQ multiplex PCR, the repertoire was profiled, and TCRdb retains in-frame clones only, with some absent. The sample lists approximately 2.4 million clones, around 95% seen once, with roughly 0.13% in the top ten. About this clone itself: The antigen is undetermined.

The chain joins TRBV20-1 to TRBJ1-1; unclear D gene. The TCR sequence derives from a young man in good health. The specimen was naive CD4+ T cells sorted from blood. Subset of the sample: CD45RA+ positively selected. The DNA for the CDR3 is TGCAGTGCTCAGTGGCCCGAAGCTTTCTTT. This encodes CSAQWPEAFF.